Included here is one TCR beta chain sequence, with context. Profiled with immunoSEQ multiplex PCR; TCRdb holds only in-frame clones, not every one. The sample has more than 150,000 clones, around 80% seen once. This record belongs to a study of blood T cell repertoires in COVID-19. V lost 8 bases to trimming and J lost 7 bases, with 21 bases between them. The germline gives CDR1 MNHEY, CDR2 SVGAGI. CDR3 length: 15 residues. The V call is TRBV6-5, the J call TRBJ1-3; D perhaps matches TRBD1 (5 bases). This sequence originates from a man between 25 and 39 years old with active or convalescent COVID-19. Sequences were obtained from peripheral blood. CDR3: CASEATGGAVNTIYF. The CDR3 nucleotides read TGTGCCAGCGAGGCGACCGGGGGAGCAGTTAACACCATATATTTT.